Below are 23 T cell receptor beta chains sequenced from a single sample in a study of blood T cell repertoires in COVID-19. Repertoires were generated with immunoSEQ multiplex PCR, while TCRdb's copy carries only in-frame clones and drops some. The table shows about 240,000 clones, with about 83% occurring only once. What was sequenced was peripheral blood. Source of these receptors: a man under 40 who had recovered from COVID-19.

The DNA for the CDR3 is TGTGCCAGCAGCCACACTAGCGGGGGGGGCGTGGATACGCAGTATTTT. Protein sequence: CASSHTSGGGVDTQYF. The chain combines TRBV4-2 with TRBJ2-3, with 13 bases fitting TRBD2. V dropped 3 bases and J dropped 6; count of bases not matched to a gene: 6. The germline CDR1 and CDR2 sequences are LGHNA and YNFKEQ. The length of the CDR3 is 16 residues.

CDR3 region: CASSLDHQRGGLNEQFF. The CDR3, as DNA: TGTGCCAGCAGCTTAGACCACCAGCGGGGGGGCCTCAATGAGCAGTTCTTC. The V gene is TRBV11-3, the J gene TRBJ2-1; 10 positions agree with TRBD2. Trimming cost V 0 bases and J 6 bases; bases outside gene matches: 8. Germline CDR1 reads SGHNT; CDR2 reads YENEEA. The CDR3 has 17 residues.

This clone is a singleton in its sample. The V and J genes are TRBV20-1 and TRBJ1-1; D is ambiguous. The CDR3 is made up of 11 amino acids. V dropped 8 bases and J dropped 5 bases, with 12 bases sitting between them. In germline, CDR1 is DFQATT, CDR2 SNEGSKA (reference sequence). CDR3 nucleotide sequence: TGCAGTTTTCTATGGTGGACTGAAGCTTTCTTT. Translated: CSFLWWTEAFF.

The chain recombines TRBV18 with TRBJ1-3; 8 nucleotides line up with TRBD1. Germline-derived CDR1 and CDR2 are KGHSH and LQKENI. The CDR3 is made up of 15 amino acids. The junction had 6 bases not matched to a gene; V was cut back by 6 bases and J by 2 bases. The CDR3 region has the DNA TGTGCCAGCTCGGAACAGGGGGTAGCTGGAAACACCATATATTTT. Amino acid sequence: CASSEQGVAGNTIYF.

V usage is TRBV7-9 and J usage is TRBJ1-1; the match to TRBD1 covers 8 bases. V lost 10 bases and J lost 2; bases outside the gene matches: 3. CDR1 is SEHNR and CDR2 is FQNEAQ in the germline V gene (reference sequence). CDR3 length: 12 residues. The CDR3 nucleotides are TGTGCCATAGGACAGGGAAACACTGAAGCTTTCTTT. Encoded protein: CAIGQGNTEAFF.

This clone has only a few counts. The chain joins TRBV28 to TRBJ1-2; 8 positions match TRBD1. This CDR3 has 14 amino acids. Germline trimming cut 5 bases from V and 4 bases from J; bases unmatched to any gene: 6. Germline CDR1 reads MDHEN; CDR2 reads SYDVKM. The CDR3 region has the DNA TGTGCCAGCAGTCCAGGGGGCGCCGTCTATGGCTACACCTTC. It yields the protein CASSPGGAVYGYTF.

The rearrangement links TRBV7-2 to TRBJ2-3, with 7 bases identical to TRBD2. CDR3 length: 15 amino acids. CDR1 and CDR2 from the germline V gene are SGHTA and FQGNSA. The V and J ends lost 1 base and 2 bases, in that order; junction bases with no gene match: 3. The CDR3 loop reads CASSLVRGVTDTQYF. DNA for the CDR3: TGTGCCAGCAGCTTAGTCCGGGGGGTCACAGATACGCAGTATTTT.

This clone has ten or more counts. This chain uses TRBV7-6 with TRBJ2-5; D possibly corresponds to TRBD2 (6 bases). Trimming cost V 5 bases and J 1 base, with 14 bases left between them. The germline V gene has CDR1 SGHVS and CDR2 FNYEAQ. There are 15 residues in the CDR3. CDR3 coding DNA: TGTGCCAGCAGCCGCGGGGCAGGTTCCCAAGAGACCCAGTACTTC. It specifies CASSRGAGSQETQYF.

The table lists this clone with a few counts. The gene calls are TRBV2 and TRBJ1-2; D not certain. CDR1 SNHLY and CDR2 FYNNEI come from the germline V gene. The CDR3 spans 13 residues. Between the trimmed V and J ends, which lost 3 bases and 8 bases, there was a span of 13 bases. The CDR3 sequence is CASSDRSSGGYTF. CDR3 coding DNA: TGTGCCAGCAGTGACAGAAGCTCGGGGGGCTACACCTTC.

This clone has only one observation. The chain carries TRBV3-1 (or the pseudogene TRBV3-2) and TRBJ2-3; tentative D call: TRBD2 (6 bases). V lost 6 bases and J 0 bases, leaving 10 bases between the germline ends. The CDR3 covers 14 residues. CDR1 and CDR2 from the germline V gene are LGHDT and YNNKEL (reference sequence). CDR3 coding DNA: TGTGCCAGCAGTCCCGGGACTAGCACAGATACGCAGTATTTT. Its translation: CASSPGTSTDTQYF.

The V gene is TRBV7-8, the J gene TRBJ1-1; TRBD1 matches 7 bases. J gave up 6 bases and V 2 bases, and 3 bases lay outside the gene matches. CDR3 size: 13 residues. From germline, CDR1 is SGHVS and CDR2 FQNEAQ. The CDR3 region is CASSLYRGAEAFF. The CDR3 nucleotides read TGTGCCAGCAGCTTATACAGGGGAGCTGAAGCTTTCTTT.

The chain uses TRBV5-8 and TRBJ1-1; 7 bases agree with TRBD1. After removal of 4 bases from V and 3 bases from J, the junction contained 9 bases not matched to a gene. The germline gives CDR1 SGHTS, CDR2 YDEGEE. This CDR3 comprises 15 residues. Here the CDR3 reads CASSRDDRDDTEAFF. The CDR3 nucleotides are TGTGCCAGCAGCAGGGACGACAGGGATGACACTGAAGCTTTCTTT.

This chain joins TRBV5-3 and TRBJ2-7; maybe TRBD2 (6 bases). TRBV5-3 is annotated as an ORF whose role is uncertain. Trimming pared 0 bases from V and 3 bases from J, leaving 16 bases between. The CDR3 contains 16 residues. CDR3 residues: CARSLGRGSPFYEQYF. As DNA, the CDR3 is TGTGCCAGAAGCTTGGGGCGGGGCAGCCCTTTCTACGAGCAGTACTTC.

The chain couples TRBV15 to TRBJ1-6; tentatively, D is TRBD1 (5 bases). This CDR3 is 16 amino acids long. CDR1 is LNHNV, CDR2 YYDKDF, per germline (reference sequence). Trimming shortened V by 0 bases and J by 9 bases, and 15 bases separated the two germline ends. The CDR3 is CATSRDPTANASPLHF. The DNA for the CDR3 is TGTGCCACCAGCAGAGACCCGACAGCTAACGCTTCACCCCTCCACTTT.

The V gene is TRBV21-1, the J gene TRBJ1-2. TRBV21-1 is termed a pseudogene. This CDR3 comprises 17 residues. The CDR3 nucleotides read TGTGCCAGCAGCAAAGCGCTGGGGAGGTCTGTTATCTATGGCTACACCTTC. Amino acid sequence: CASSKALGRSVIYGYTF.

V gene TRBV4-1 combines with J gene TRBJ1-3; TRBD1 matches 7 bases. V gave up 2 bases and J gave up 5 bases; unmatched junction bases: 15. CDR3 length equals 18 residues. Germline CDR1 reads MGHRA; CDR2 reads YSYEKL. This chain's CDR3 is CASSQREGGTVARNTIYF. The CDR3 coding sequence is TGCGCCAGCAGCCAACGCGAAGGAGGGACAGTGGCTCGAAACACCATATATTTT.

The CDR3 DNA follows: TGCGCCAGCAGCTTGACCGCGGGGTCCCACGAGCAGTACGTC. The encoded protein is CASSLTAGSHEQYV. V usage is TRBV5-1 and J usage is TRBJ2-7; TRBD2 might be the D (6 bases). Trimming shortened V by 1 base and J by 5 bases, and 13 bases separated the two germline ends. This CDR3 is 14 amino acids long. Germline CDR1 is SGHRS and CDR2 is YFSETQ.

This clone was found once. The rearrangement uses TRBV10-1 and TRBJ2-1; 8 bases fit TRBD2. Germline V gene data show CDR1 as WNHNN and CDR2 as SYGVQD (reference sequence). The CDR3 has 15 residues. J lost 9 bases, V lost 5 bases, and 12 bases had no gene match. The CDR3 sequence is CASSFGLAGHSEQFF. CDR3 nucleotide sequence: TGCGCCAGCAGTTTCGGGCTAGCGGGCCACAGTGAGCAGTTCTTC.

As DNA, the CDR3 is TGTGCCAGTAGTATAGATCAGGGGACGAACACCGGGGAGCTGTTTTTT. It codes for CASSIDQGTNTGELFF. This chain links TRBV19 with TRBJ2-2; D might be TRBD1 (6 bases). The CDR3 is 16 residues long. V lost 0 bases and J 0 bases, leaving 8 bases between the germline ends. CDR1 and CDR2 from the germline V gene are LNHDA and SQIVND (reference sequence).

This clone was counted once. The chain links TRBV5-6 to TRBJ2-2, with TRBD1 identical over 8 bases. From germline, CDR1 is SGHDT and CDR2 YYEEEE. The CDR3 totals 16 residues. With 2 bases clipped from V and 7 bases from J, the junction kept 10 bases outside the gene matches. CDR3 in amino acids: CASSLRTGLNGGELFF. The CDR3 nucleotides are TGTGCCAGCAGCTTACGGACAGGGTTGAACGGCGGGGAGCTGTTTTTT.

The V and J genes are TRBV5-5 and TRBJ1-2, with D unclear. V lost 3 bases, J lost 4 bases, and 13 bases lay in between. Germline values: CDR1 SGHKS, CDR2 YYEKEE (reference sequence). The CDR3 runs 14 residues. CDR3 DNA: TGTGCCAGCAGCTCCGAGAGTCCTAGCTATGGCTACACCTTC. The encoded protein is CASSSESPSYGYTF.

The V gene is TRBV3-1 (or the pseudogene TRBV3-2), the J gene TRBJ2-3, with D perhaps matching TRBD2 (6 bases). Trimming pared 1 base from V and 1 base from J, leaving 15 bases between. This CDR3 region has 17 residues. The germline gives CDR1 LGHDT, CDR2 YNNKEL (reference sequence). CDR3 bases: TGTGCCAGCAGCCAAGGAATCGGGGGTCACCGCACAGATACGCAGTATTTT. It translates to CASSQGIGGHRTDTQYF.

The rearrangement uses TRBV2 and TRBJ1-2; 8 bases match TRBD1. The junction had 9 bases not matched to a gene; V was cut back by 4 bases and J by 8 bases. Germline V gene data show CDR1 as SNHLY and CDR2 as FYNNEI. This CDR3 is 14 amino acids long. The CDR3 DNA is TGTGCCAGCAGTGGGGGCAGGGGGCGTCTGGGCTACACCTTC. As protein: CASSGGRGRLGYTF.